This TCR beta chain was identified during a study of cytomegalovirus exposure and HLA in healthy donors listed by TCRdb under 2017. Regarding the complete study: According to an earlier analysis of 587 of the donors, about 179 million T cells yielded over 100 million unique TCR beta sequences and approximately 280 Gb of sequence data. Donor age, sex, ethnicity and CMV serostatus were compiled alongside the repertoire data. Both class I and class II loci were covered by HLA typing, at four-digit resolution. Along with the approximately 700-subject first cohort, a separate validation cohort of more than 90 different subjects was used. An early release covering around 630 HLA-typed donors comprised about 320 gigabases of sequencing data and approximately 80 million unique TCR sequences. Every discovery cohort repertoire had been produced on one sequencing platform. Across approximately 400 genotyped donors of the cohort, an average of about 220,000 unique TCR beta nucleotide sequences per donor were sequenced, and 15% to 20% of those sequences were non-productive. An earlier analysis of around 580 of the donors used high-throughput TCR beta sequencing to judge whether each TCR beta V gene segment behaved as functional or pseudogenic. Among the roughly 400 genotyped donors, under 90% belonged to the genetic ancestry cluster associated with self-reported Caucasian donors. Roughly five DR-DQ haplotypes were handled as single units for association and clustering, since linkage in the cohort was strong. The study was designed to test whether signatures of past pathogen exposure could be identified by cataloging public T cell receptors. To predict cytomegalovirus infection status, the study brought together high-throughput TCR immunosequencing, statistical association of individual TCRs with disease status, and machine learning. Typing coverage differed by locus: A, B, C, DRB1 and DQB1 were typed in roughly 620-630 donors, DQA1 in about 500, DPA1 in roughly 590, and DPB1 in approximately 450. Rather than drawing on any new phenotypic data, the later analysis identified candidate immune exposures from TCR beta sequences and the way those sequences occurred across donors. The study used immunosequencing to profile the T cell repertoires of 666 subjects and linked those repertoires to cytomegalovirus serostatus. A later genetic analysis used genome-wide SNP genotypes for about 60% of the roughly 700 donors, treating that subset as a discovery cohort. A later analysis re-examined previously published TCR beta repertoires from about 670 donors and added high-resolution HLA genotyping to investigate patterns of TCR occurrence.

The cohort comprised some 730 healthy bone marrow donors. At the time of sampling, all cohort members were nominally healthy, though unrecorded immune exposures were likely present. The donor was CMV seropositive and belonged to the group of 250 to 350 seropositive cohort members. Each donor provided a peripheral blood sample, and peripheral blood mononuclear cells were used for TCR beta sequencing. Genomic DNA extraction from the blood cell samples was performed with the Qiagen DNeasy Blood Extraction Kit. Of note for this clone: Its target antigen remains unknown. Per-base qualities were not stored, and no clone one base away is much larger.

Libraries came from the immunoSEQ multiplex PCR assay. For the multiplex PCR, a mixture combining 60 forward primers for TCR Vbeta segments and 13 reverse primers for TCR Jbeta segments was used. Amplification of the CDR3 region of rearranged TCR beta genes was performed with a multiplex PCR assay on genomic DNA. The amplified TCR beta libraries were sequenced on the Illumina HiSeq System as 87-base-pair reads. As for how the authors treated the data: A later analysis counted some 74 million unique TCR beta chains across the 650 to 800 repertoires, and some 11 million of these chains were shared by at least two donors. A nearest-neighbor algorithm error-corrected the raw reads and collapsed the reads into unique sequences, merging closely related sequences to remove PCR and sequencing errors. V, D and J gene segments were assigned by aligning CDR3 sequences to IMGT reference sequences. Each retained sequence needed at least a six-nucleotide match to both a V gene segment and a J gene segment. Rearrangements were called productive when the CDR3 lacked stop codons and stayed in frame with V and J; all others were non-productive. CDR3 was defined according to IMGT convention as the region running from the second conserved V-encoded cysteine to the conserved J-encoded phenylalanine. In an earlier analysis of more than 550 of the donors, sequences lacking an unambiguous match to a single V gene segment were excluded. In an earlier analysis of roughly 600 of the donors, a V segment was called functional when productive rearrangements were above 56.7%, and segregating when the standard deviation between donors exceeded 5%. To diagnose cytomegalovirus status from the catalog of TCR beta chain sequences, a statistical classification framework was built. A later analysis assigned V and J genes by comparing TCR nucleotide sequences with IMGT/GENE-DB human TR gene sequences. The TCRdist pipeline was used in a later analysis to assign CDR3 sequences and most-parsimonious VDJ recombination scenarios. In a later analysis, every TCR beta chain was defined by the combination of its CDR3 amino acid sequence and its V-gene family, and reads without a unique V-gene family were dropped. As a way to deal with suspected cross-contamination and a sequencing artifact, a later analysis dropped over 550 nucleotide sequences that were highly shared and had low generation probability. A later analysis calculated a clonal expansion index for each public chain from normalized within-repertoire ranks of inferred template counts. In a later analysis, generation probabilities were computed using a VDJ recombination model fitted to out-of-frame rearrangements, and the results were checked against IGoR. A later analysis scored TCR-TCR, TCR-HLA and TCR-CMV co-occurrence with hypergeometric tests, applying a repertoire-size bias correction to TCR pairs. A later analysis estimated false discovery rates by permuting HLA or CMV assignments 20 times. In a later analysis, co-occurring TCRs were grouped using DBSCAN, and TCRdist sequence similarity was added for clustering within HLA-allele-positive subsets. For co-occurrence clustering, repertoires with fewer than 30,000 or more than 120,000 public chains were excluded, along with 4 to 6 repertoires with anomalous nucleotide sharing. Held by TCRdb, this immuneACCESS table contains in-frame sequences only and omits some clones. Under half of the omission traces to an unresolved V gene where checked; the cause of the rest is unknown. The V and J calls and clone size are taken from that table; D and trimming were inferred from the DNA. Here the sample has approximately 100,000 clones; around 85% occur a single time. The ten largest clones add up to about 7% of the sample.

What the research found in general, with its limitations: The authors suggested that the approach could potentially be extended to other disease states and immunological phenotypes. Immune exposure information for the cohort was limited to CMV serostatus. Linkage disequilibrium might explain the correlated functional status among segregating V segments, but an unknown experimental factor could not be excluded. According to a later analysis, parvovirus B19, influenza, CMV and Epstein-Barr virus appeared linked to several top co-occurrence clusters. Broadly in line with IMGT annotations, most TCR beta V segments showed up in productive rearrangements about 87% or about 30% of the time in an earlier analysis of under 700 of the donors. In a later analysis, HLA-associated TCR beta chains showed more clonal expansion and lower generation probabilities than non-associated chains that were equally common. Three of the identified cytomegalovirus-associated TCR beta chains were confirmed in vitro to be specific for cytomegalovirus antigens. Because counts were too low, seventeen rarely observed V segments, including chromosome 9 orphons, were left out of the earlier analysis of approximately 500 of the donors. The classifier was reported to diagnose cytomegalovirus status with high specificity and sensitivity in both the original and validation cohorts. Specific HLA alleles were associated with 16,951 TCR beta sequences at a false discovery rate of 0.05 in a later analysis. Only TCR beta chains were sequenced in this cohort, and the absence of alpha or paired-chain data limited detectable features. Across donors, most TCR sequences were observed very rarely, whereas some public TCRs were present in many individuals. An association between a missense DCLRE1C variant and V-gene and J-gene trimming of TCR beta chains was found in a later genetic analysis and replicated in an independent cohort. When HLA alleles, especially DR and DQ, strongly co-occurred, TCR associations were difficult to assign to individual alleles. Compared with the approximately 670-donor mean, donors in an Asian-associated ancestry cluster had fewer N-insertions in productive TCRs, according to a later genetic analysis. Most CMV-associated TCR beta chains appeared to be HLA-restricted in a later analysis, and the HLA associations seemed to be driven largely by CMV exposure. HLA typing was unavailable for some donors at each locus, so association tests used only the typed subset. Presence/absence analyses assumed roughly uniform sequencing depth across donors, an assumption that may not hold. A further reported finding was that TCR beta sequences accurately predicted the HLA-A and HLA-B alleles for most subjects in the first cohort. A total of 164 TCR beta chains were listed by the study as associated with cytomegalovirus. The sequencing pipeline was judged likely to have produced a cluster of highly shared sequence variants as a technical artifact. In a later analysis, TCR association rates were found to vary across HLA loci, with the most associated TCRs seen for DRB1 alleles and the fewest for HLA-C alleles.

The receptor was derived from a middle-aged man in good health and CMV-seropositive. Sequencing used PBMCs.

CDR3 sequence: CASSASAAGGYTF. The DNA sequence follows: TGTGCCAGCAGCGCTAGTGCCGCGGGTGGCTACACCTTC. The chain joins TRBV6-6 to TRBJ1-2, with the D gene not clear enough to name. The germline V gene (reference sequence) provides CDR1 MNHNY and CDR2 SVGAGI. CDR3 length: 13 amino acids, cysteine to phenylalanine. Solely the CDR3 DNA is kept, with 39 bases framed from the first base. A distance of 15 bases separates the germline ends of V and J, which lose 6 bases and 7 bases respectively.